What follows is one T cell receptor beta chain and its context. In the study's own analysis: Cell counts per sample came from amplifying reference gene primers. Data came from immunoSEQ multiplex PCR; TCRdb stores just in-frame clones and leaves some out. The V and J calls and the clone size are those of that table, but D and trimming were determined from the DNA. Among about 400,000 clones listed, more than 75% were seen once. The CDR3 contains 14 residues. The trim removed 6 bases at V and 7 bases at J, leaving 8 bases unmatched. CDR1 is SGHTA, CDR2 FQGNSA, per germline. These data belong to a study of blood T cell repertoires in COVID-19. Study as a whole: Samples came from the United States, Italy and Spain, spanning acute and convalescent COVID-19.

Sequencing was done on a sample of PBMCs or T cells enriched from blood (not recorded which). The sequence came from a man aged 40-50 years in a cohort exposed to, infected with or recovered from COVID-19 (not recorded which). This chain connects TRBV7-2 to TRBJ2-5, with 10 positions matching TRBD1. The CDR3 loop reads CASSGQGGELTQYF. CDR3 DNA sequence: TGTGCCAGCAGTGGACAGGGGGGGGAGTTGACCCAGTACTTC.